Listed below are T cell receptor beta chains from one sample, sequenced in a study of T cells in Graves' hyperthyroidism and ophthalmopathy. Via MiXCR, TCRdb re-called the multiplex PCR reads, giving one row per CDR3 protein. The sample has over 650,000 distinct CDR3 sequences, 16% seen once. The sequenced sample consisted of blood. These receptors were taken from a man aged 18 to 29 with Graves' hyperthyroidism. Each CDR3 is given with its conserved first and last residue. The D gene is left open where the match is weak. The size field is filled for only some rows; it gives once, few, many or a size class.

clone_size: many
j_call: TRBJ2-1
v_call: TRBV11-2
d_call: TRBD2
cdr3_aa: CASSLPGLGNEQFF
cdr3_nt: TGTGCCAGCAGCTTACCGGGACTAGGCAATGAGCAGTTCTTC

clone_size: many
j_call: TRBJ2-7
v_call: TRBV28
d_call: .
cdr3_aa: CASSQPGVRGEQYF
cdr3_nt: TGTGCCAGCAGTCAACCGGGGGTTCGGGGCGAGCAGTACTTC

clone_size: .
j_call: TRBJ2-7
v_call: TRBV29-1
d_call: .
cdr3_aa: CSVRAAHSYGQYF
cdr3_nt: TGCAGCGTCCGGGCCGCTCACTCCTACGGGCAGTACTTC

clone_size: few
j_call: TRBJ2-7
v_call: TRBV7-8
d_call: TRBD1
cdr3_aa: CASSFSGQGNGVGEQYF
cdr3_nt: TGTGCCAGCAGCTTCTCGGGACAGGGGAACGGGGTTGGCGAGCAGTACTTC

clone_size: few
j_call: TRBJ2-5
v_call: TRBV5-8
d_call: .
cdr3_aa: CASSSRLLWGDQYF
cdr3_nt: TGTGCCAGCAGCTCCCGCCTGCTCTGGGGTGACCAGTACTTC

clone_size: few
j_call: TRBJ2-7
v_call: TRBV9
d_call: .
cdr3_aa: CASSPLGPPYEQYF
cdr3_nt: TGTGCCAGCAGTCCGCTGGGACCCCCATACGAGCAGTACTTC

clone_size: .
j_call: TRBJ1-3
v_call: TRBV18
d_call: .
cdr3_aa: CASSPLGPLSSGNTIYF
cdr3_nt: TGTGCCAGCTCACCACTGGGGCCTCTTAGCTCTGGAAACACCATATATTTT

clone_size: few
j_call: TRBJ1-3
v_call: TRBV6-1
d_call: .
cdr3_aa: CASRKLLSGNTIYF
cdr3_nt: TGTGCCAGCAGGAAGTTACTCTCTGGAAACACCATATATTTT

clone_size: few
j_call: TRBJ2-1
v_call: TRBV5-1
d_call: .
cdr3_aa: CASSHGALAQYNEQFF
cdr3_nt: TGCGCCAGCTCCCATGGGGCGCTAGCGCAATACAATGAGCAGTTCTTC

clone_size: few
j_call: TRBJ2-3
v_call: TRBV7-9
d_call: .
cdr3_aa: CASSKGTSADTQYF
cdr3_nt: TGTGCCAGCAGCAAGGGAACAAGCGCAGATACGCAGTATTTT

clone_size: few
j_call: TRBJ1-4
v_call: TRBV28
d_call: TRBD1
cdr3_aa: CASSRQGAITNEKLFF
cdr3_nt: TGTGCCAGCAGTAGACAGGGGGCTATAACTAATGAAAAACTGTTTTTT

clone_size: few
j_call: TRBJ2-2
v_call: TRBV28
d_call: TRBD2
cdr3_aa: CASTLTSRAGELFF
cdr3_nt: TGTGCCAGCACCCTGACTAGCCGGGCCGGGGAGCTGTTTTTT

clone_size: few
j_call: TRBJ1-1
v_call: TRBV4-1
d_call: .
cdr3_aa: CASSHGPQRGNTEAFF
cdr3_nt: TGCGCCAGCAGCCATGGGCCTCAGAGGGGGAACACTGAAGCTTTCTTT

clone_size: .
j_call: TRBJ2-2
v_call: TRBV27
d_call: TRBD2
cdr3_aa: CASSSPWTSGNTGELFF
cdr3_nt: TGTGCCAGCAGTTCCCCGTGGACTAGCGGAAACACCGGGGAGCTGTTTTTT

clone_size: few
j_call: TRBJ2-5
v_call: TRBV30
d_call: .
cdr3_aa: CAWWRVLGSETQYF
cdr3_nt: TGTGCCTGGTGGAGGGTCCTTGGGTCCGAGACCCAGTACTTC

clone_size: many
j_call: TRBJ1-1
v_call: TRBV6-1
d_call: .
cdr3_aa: CASSERQLNTEAFF
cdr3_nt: TGTGCCAGCAGCGAACGGCAGCTGAACACTGAAGCTTTCTTT

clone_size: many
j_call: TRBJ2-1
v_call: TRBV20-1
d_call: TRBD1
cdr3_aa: CSATRQGRNNEQFF
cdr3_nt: TGCAGTGCAACTAGACAGGGCAGGAACAATGAGCAGTTCTTC

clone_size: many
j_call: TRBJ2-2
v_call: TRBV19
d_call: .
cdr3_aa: CASSIATVAGGELFF
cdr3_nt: TGTGCCAGTAGTATCGCCACGGTCGCTGGGGGGGAGCTGTTTTTT

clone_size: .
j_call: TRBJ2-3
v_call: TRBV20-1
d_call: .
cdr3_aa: CSARKISSVRGTDTQYF
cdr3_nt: TGCAGTGCTAGAAAAATCTCCTCTGTCCGGGGCACAGATACGCAGTATTTT

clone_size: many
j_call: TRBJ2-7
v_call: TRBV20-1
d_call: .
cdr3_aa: CSARLGHYEQYF
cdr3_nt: TGCAGTGCTAGACTGGGACACTACGAGCAGTACTTC

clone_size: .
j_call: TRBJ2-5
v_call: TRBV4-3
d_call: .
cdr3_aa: CASSQGLAPLETQYF
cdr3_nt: TGCGCCAGCAGCCAAGGACTCGCTCCCCTTGAGACCCAGTACTTC

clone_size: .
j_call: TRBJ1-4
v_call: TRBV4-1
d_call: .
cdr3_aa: CASSQQALAEKLFF
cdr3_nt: TGCGCCAGCAGCCAACAGGCATTGGCGGAAAAACTGTTTTTT

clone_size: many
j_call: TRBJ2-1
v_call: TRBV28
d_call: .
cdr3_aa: CASSPPDAPSYNEQFF
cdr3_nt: TGTGCCAGCAGTCCCCCCGATGCACCTTCCTACAATGAGCAGTTCTTC

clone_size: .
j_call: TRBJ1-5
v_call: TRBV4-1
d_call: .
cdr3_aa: CASSQAGLSQPQHF
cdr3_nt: TGCGCCAGCAGCCAAGCGGGGTTAAGTCAGCCCCAGCATTTT

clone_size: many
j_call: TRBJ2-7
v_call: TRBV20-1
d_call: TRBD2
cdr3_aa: CSAETSVTYEQYF
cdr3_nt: TGCAGTGCCGAAACTAGCGTCACCTACGAGCAGTACTTC

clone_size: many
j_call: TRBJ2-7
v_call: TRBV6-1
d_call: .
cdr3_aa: CASRPGTQSPYEQYF
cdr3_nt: TGTGCCAGCAGGCCCGGGACTCAATCCCCCTACGAGCAGTACTTC

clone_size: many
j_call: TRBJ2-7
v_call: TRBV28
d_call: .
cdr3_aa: CASRKTSDYEQYF
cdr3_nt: TGTGCCAGCAGGAAAACCTCGGACTACGAGCAGTACTTC

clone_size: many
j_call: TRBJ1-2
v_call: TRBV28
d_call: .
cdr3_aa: CASSSPSDFDYTF
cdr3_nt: TGTGCCAGCAGTTCCCCCTCAGATTTTGACTACACCTTC

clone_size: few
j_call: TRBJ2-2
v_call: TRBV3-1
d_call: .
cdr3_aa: CASSHWGGELFF
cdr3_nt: TGTGCCAGCAGCCACTGGGGCGGGGAGCTGTTTTTT

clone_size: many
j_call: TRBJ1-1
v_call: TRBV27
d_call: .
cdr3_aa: CASSPDRPNTEAFF
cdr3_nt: TGTGCCAGCAGTCCCGACAGACCGAACACTGAAGCTTTCTTT

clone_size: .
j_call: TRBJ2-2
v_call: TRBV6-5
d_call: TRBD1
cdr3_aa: CASSLTGPTGELFF
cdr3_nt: TGTGCCAGCAGTTTGACAGGGCCCACCGGGGAGCTGTTTTTT

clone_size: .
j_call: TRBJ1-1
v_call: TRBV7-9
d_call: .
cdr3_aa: CASSLAGENTEAFF
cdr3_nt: TGTGCCAGCAGCTTAGCGGGGGAGAACACTGAAGCTTTCTTT

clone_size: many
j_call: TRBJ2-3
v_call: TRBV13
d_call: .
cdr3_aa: CASSPDRATDTQYF
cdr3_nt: TGTGCCAGCAGCCCGGACAGAGCGACAGATACGCAGTATTTT

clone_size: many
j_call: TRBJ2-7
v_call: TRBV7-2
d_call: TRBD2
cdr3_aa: CASSLRLAVYEQYF
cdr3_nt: TGTGCCAGCAGCTTAAGGCTAGCGGTATACGAGCAGTACTTC

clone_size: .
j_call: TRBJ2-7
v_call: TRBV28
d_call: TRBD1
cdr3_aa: CASSSSGTGNYGQYF
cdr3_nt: TGTGCCAGCAGTTCCTCAGGGACAGGAAACTACGGGCAGTACTTC

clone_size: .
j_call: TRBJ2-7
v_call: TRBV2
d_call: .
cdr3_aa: CASMIRQGSPYEQYF
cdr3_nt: TGTGCCAGCATGATCCGGCAGGGTTCCCCCTACGAGCAGTACTTC

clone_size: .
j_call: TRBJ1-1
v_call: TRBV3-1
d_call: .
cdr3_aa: CASSQDSWTGNTEAFF
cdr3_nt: TGTGCCAGCAGCCAAGATTCTTGGACGGGGAACACTGAAGCTTTCTTT

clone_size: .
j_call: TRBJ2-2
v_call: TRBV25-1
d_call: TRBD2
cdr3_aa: CASSEAGVDGELFF
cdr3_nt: TGTGCCAGCAGTGAAGCGGGGGTCGACGGGGAGCTGTTTTTT

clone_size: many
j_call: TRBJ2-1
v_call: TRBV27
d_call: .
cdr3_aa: CASSSRSDEQFF
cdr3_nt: TGTGCCAGCAGTTCTAGATCCGATGAGCAGTTCTTC

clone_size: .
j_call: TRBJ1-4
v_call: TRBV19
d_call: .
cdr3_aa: CASSRGGSEKLFF
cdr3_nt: TGTGCCAGTAGTAGGGGGGGCAGTGAAAAACTGTTTTTT

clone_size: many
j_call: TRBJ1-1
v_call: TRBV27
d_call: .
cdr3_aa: CASTYHPPGSTEAFF
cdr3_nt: TGTGCCAGCACCTACCACCCCCCAGGGTCCACTGAAGCTTTCTTT

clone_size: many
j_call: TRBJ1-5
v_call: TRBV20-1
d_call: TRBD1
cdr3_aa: CSAETGGSGNQPQHF
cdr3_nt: TGCAGTGCTGAGACAGGGGGCTCTGGCAATCAGCCCCAGCATTTT

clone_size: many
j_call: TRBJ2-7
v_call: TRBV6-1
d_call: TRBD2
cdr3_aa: CASSEVLAGAHEQYF
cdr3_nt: TGTGCCAGCAGTGAAGTTCTAGCGGGAGCACACGAGCAGTACTTC

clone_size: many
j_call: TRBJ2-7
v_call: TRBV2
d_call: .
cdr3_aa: CASSVKRDNREQYF
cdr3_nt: TGTGCCAGCAGTGTTAAACGGGACAATCGCGAGCAGTACTTC

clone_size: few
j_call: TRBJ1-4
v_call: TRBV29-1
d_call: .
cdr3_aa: CSVEDVGSGGEKLFF
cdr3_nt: TGCAGCGTTGAAGACGTAGGGTCGGGAGGGGAAAAACTGTTTTTT

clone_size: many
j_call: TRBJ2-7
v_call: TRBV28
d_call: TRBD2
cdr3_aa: CASNLAGAKQDEQYF
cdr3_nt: TGTGCCAGCAACCTAGCGGGAGCGAAGCAGGACGAGCAGTACTTC

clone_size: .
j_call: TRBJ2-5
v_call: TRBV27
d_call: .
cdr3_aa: CASSIGQTSGETQYF
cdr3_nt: TGTGCCAGCAGTATCGGACAGACCTCGGGGGAGACCCAGTACTTC

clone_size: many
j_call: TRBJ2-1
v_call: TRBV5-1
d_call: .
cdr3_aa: CASSLPRLNEQFF
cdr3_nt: TGCGCCAGCAGCCTCCCCCGACTCAATGAGCAGTTCTTC

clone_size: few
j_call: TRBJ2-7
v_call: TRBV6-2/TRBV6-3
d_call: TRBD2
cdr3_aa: CASSYLGTSAESSYEQYF
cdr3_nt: TGTGCCAGCAGTTACTTGGGGACTAGCGCCGAGAGCTCCTACGAGCAGTACTTC

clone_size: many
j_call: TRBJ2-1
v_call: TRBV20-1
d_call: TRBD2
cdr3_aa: CSARGLAGGPRYNEQFF
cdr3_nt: TGCAGTGCCCGGGGACTAGCGGGAGGGCCTCGGTACAATGAGCAGTTCTTC

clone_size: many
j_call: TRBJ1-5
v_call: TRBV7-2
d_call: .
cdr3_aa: CASSRISEPQHF
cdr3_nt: TGTGCCAGCAGTCGGATCTCGGAGCCCCAGCATTTT

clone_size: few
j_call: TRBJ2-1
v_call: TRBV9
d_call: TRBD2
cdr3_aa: CASSSRLADTYNEQFF
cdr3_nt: TGTGCCAGCAGCTCCAGACTAGCGGACACCTACAATGAGCAGTTCTTC

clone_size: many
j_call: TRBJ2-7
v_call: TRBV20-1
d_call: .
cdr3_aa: CSELGEGAYEQYF
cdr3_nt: TGCAGCGAGTTAGGGGAGGGGGCCTACGAGCAGTACTTC

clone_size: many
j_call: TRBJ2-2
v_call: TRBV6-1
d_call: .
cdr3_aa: CASSAGQYTGELFF
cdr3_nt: TGTGCCAGCAGTGCCGGACAGTACACCGGGGAGCTGTTTTTT

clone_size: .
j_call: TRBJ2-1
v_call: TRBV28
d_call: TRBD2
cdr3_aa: CASSSPGLAGGEQFF
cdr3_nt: TGTGCCAGCAGTTCACCGGGACTAGCGGGAGGTGAGCAGTTCTTC

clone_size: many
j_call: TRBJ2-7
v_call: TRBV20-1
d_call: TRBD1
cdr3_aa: CSARDRTGGVLDEQYF
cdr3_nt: TGCAGTGCTAGAGATCGGACAGGGGGGGTCCTCGACGAGCAGTACTTC

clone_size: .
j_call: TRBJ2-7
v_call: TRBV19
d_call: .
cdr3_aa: CASSRDSSRYEQYF
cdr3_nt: TGTGCCAGTAGTCGGGACTCTAGTAGGTACGAGCAGTACTTC

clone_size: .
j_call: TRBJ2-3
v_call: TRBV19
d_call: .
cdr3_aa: CASGRQGGRTDTQYF
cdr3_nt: TGTGCCAGTGGGAGGCAGGGGGGCCGCACAGATACGCAGTATTTT

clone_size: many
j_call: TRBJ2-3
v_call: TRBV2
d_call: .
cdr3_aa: CASSRESVDFTDTQYF
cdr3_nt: TGTGCCAGCAGCCGAGAGTCAGTCGACTTCACAGATACGCAGTATTTT

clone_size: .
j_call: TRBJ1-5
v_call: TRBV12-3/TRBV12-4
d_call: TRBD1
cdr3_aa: CASSSGTGTLPQHF
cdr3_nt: TGTGCCAGCAGTTCCGGGACAGGGACCCTGCCCCAGCATTTT